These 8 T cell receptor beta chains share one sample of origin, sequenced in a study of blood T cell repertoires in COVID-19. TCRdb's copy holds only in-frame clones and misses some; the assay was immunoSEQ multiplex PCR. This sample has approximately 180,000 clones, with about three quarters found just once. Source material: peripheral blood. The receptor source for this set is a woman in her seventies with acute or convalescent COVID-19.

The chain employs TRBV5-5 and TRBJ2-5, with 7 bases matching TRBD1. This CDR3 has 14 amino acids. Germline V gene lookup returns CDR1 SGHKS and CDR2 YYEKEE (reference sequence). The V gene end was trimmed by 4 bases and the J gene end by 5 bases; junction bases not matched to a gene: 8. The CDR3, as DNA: TGTGCCAGCAGCACCGTAGGGGGCTTGGAGACCCAGTACTTC. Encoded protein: CASSTVGGLETQYF.

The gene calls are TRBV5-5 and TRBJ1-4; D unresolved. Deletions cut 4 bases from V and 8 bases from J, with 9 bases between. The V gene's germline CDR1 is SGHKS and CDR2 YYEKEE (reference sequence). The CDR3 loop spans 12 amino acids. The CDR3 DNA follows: TGTGCCAGCAGCCAAACACAGGAAAAACTGTTTTTT. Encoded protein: CASSQTQEKLFF.

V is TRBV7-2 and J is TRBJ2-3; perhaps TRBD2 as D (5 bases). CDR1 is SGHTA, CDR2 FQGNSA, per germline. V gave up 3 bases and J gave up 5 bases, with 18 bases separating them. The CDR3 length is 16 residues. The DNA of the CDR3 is TGTGCCAGCAGCTTTCCATCCCCACGAGGAGGAGATACGCAGTATTTT. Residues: CASSFPSPRGGDTQYF.

CDR3 loop: CASSRGQPTTDTQYF. The CDR3 region has the DNA TGTGCCAGCAGCCGTGGACAGCCTACCACAGATACGCAGTATTTT. The chain joins TRBV6-2 or TRBV6-3 to TRBJ2-3; tentative D call: TRBD1 (6 bases). The CDR3 contains 15 residues. V was trimmed by 6 bases and J by 2 bases, leaving 15 bases between them. Germline assignment: CDR1 MNHEY and CDR2 SVGEGT.

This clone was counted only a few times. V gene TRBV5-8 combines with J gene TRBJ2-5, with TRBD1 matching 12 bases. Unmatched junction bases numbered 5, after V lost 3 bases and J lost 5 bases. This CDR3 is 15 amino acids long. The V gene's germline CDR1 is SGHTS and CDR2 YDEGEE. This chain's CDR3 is CASSWGQGAPETQYF. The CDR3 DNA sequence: TGTGCCAGCAGCTGGGGACAGGGGGCGCCTGAGACCCAGTACTTC.

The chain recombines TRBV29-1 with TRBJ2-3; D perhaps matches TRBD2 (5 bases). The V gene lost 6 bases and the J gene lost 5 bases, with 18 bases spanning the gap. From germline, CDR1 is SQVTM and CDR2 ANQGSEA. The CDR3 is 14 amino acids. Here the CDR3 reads CSVLAHENLDTQYF. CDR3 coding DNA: TGCAGCGTCCTAGCCCATGAGAATCTAGATACGCAGTATTTT.

The CDR3 DNA sequence: TGTGCCAGCAGTGGGAACAGGGGCAGTGATGAAAAACTGTTTTTT. Amino acids: CASSGNRGSDEKLFF. The chain carries TRBV2 and TRBJ1-4, with 7 bases lining up with TRBD1. J gave up 6 bases and V 4 bases, and 8 bases lay outside the gene matches. There are 15 residues in the CDR3. Germline V CDR1 and CDR2: SNHLY, FYNNEI.

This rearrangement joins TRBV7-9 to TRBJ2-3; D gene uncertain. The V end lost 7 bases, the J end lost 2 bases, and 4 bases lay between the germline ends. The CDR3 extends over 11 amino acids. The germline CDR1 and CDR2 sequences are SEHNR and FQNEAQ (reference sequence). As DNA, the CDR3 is TGTGCCAGCACCTACACAGATACGCAGTATTTT. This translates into CASTYTDTQYF.